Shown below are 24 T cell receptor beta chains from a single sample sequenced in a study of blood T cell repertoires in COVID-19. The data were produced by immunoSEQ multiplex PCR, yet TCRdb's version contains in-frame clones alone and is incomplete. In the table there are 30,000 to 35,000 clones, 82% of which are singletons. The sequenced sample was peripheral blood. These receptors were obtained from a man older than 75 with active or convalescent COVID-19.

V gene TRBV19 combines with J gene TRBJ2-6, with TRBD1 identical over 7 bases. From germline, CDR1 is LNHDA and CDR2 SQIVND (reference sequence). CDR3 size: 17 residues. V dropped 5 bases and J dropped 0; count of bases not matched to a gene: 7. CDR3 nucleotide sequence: TGTGCCAGTAGTTCAGGACAGGCCGGCTCTGGGGCCAACGTCCTGACTTTC. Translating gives CASSSGQAGSGANVLTF.

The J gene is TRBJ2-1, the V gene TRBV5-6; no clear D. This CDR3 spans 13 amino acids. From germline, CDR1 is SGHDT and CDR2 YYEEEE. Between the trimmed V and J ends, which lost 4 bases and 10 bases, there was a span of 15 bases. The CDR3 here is CASSGLSAAEQFF. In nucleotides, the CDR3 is TGTGCCAGCAGCGGTTTGAGTGCGGCGGAGCAGTTCTTC.

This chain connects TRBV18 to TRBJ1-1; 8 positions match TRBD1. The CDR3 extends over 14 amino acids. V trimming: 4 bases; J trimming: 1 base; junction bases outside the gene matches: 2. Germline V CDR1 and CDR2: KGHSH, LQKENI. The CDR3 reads CASSRGQGNTEAFF. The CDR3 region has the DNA TGTGCCAGCTCACGAGGACAGGGGAACACTGAAGCTTTCTTT.

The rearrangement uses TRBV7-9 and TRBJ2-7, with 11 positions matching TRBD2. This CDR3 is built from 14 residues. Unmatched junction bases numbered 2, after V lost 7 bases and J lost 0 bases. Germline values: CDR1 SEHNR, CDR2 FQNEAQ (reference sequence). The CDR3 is CASNSGGDSYEQYF. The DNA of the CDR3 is TGTGCCAGCAATAGCGGGGGGGACTCCTACGAGCAGTACTTC. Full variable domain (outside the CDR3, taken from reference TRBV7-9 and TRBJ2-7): DTGVSQNPRHKITKRGQNVTFRCDPISEHNRLYWYRQTLGQGPEFLTYFQNEAQLEKSRLLSDRFSAERPKGSFSTLEIQRTEQGDSAMYLCASNSGGDSYEQYFGPGTRLTVT.

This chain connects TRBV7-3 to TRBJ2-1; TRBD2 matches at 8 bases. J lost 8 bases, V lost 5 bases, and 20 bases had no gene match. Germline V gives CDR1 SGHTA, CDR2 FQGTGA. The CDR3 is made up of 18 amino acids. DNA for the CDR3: TGTGCCAGCAGCCCCGCCGGGCCCGGGACTAGTGGGTTGGATGAGCAGTTCTTC. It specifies CASSPAGPGTSGLDEQFF.

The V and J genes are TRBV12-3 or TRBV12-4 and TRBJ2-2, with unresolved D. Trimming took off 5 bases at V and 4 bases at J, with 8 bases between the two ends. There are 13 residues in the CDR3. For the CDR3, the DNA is TGTGCCAGCAGTCCTTTCAGCACCGGGGAGCTGTTTTTT. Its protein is CASSPFSTGELFF.

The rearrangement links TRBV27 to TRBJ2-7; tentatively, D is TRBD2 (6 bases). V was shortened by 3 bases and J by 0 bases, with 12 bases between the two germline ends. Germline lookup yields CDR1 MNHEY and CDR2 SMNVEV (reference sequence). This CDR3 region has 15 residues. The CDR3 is CASSFGGESSYEQYF. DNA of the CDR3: TGTGCCAGCAGTTTCGGGGGAGAGAGCTCCTACGAGCAGTACTTC.

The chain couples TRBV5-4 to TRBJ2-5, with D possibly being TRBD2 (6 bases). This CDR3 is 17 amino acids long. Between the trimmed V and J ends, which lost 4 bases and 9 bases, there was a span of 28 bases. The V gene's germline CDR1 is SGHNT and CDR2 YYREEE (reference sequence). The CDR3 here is CASSTGGGTGAGLAQYF. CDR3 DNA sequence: TGTGCCAGCAGCACGGGTGGTGGGACGGGAGCCGGGTTGGCCCAGTACTTC.

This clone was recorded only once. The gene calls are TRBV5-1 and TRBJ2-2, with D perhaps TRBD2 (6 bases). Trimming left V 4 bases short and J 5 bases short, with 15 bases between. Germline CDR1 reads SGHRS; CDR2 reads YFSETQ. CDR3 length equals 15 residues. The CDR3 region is CASSPGGMATGELFF. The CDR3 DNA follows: TGCGCCAGCAGCCCAGGCGGGATGGCAACCGGGGAGCTGTTTTTT.

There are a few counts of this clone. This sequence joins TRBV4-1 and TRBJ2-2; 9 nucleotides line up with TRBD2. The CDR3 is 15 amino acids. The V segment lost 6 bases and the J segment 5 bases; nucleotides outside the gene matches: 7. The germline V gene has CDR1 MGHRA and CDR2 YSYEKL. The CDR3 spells CASSRGGASTGELFF. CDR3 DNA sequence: TGCGCCAGCAGTCGCGGGGGGGCCTCTACCGGGGAGCTGTTTTTT.

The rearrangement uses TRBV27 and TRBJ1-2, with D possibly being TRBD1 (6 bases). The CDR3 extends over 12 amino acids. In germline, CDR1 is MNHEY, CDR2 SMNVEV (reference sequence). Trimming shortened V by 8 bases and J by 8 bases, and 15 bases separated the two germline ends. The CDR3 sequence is CASPGHRRGYTF. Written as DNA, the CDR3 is TGTGCCAGCCCGGGACACCGGCGGGGCTACACCTTC.

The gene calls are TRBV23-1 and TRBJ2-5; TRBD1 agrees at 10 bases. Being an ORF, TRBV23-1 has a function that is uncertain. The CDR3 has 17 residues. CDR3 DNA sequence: TGCCCCCCCCGTCGACCCCTGGACAGGGGGTACCAAGAGACCCAGTACTTC. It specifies CPPRRPLDRGYQETQYF.

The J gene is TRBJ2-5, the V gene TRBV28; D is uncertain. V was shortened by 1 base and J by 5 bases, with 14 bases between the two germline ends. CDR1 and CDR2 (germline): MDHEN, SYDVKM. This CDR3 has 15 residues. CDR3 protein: CASSLSGIGEETQYF. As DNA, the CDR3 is TGTGCCAGCAGTTTATCCGGAATTGGAGAGGAGACCCAGTACTTC. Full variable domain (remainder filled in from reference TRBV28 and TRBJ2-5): DVKVTQSSRYLVKRTGEKVFLECVQDMDHENMFWYRQDPGLGLRLIYFSYDVKMKEKGDIPEGYSVSREKKERFSLILESASTNQTSMYLCASSLSGIGEETQYFGPGTRLLVL.

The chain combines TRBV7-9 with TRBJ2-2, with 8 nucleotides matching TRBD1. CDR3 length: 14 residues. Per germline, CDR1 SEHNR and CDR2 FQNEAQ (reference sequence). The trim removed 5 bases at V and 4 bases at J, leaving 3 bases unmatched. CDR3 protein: CASSLTGGTGELFF. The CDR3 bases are TGTGCCAGCAGCCTTACAGGGGGCACCGGGGAGCTGTTTTTT.

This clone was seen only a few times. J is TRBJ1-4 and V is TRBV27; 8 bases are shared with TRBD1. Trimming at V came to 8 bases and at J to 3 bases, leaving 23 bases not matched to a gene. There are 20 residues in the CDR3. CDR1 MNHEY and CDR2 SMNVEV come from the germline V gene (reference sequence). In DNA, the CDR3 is TGTGCCAGCGAGCTGTGTAACGACAGGGGAGAAGGGGCAGCTAATGAAAAACTGTTTTTT. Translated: CASELCNDRGEGAANEKLFF.

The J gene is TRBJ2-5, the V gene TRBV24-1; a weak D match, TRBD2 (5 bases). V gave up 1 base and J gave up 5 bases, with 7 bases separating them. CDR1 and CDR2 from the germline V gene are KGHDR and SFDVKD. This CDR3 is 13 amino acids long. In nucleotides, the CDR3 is TGTGCCACCAGTGATTTAAGCGGTGAGACCCAGTACTTC. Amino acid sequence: CATSDLSGETQYF.

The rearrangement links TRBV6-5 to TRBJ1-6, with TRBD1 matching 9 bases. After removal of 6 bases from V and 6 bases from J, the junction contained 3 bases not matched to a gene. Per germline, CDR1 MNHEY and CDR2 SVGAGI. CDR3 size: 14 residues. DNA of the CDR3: TGTGCCAGCAGGGGGACAGGGCTTAATTCACCCCTCCACTTT. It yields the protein CASRGTGLNSPLHF.

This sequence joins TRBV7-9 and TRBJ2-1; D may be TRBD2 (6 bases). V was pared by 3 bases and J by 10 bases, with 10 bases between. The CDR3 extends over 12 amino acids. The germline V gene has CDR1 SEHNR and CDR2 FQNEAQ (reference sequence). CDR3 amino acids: CASSFGGLEQFF. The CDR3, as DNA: TGTGCCAGCAGCTTCGGAGGGCTGGAGCAGTTCTTC.

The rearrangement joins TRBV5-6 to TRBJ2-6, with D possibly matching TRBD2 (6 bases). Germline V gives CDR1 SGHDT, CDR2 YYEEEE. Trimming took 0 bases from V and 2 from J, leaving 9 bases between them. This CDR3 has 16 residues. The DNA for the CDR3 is TGTGCCAGCAGCTTGGACGGGGAGGCTGGGGCCAACGTCCTGACTTTC. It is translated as CASSLDGEAGANVLTF.

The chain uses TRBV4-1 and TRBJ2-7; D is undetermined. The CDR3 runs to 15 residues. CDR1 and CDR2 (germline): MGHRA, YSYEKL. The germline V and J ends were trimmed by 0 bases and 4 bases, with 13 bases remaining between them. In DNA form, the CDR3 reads TGCGCCAGCAGCCAAGAATTCAGCGCCCAATACGAGCAGTACTTC. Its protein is CASSQEFSAQYEQYF.

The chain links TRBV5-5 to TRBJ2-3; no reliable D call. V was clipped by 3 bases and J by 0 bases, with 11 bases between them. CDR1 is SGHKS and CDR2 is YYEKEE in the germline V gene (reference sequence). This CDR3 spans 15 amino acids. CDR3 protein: CASSSLLSSTDTQYF. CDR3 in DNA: TGTGCCAGCAGCTCCCTGTTATCGAGCACAGATACGCAGTATTTT. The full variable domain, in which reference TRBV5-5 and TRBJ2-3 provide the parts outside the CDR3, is DAGVTQSPTHLIKTRGQQVTLRCSPISGHKSVSWYQQVLGQGPQFIFQYYEKEERGRGNFPDRFSARQFPNYSSELNVNALLLGDSALYLCASSSLLSSTDTQYFGPGTRLTVL.

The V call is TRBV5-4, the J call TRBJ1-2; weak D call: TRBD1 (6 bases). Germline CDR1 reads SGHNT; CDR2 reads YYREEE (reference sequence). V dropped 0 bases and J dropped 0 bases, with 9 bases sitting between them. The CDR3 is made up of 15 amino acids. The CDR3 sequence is CASSLEQGPNYGYTF. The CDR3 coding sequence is TGTGCCAGCAGCTTGGAACAGGGACCTAACTATGGCTACACCTTC.

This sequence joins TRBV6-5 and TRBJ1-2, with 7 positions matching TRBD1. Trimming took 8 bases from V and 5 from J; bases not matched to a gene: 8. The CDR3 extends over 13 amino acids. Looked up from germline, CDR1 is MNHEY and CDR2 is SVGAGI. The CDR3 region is CASREGAEYGYTF. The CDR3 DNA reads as TGTGCCAGCCGAGAGGGGGCAGAATATGGCTACACCTTC.

The CDR3 reads CASSLPSRGSYNEQFF. The CDR3 DNA reads TGTGCCAGCAGCCTCCCGTCGCGCGGCTCCTACAATGAGCAGTTCTTC. The chain joins TRBV11-3 to TRBJ2-1, with D uncertain. CDR1 and CDR2 (germline): SGHNT, YENEEA. Trimming shortened V by 5 bases and J by 0 bases, and 14 bases separated the two germline ends. The CDR3 sequence is 16 residues long.